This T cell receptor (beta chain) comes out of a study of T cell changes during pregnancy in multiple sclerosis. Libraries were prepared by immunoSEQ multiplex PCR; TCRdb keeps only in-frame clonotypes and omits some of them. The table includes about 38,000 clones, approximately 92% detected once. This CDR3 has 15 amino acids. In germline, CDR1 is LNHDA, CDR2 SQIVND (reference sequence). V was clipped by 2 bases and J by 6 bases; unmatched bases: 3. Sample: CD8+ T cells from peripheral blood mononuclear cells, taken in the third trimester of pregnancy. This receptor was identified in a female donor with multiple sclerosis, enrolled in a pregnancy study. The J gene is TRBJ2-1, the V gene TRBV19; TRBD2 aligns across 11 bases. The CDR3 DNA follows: TGTGCCAGTAGTATAACTAGCGGGAGTATCAATGAGCAGTTCTTC. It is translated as CASSITSGSINEQFF.